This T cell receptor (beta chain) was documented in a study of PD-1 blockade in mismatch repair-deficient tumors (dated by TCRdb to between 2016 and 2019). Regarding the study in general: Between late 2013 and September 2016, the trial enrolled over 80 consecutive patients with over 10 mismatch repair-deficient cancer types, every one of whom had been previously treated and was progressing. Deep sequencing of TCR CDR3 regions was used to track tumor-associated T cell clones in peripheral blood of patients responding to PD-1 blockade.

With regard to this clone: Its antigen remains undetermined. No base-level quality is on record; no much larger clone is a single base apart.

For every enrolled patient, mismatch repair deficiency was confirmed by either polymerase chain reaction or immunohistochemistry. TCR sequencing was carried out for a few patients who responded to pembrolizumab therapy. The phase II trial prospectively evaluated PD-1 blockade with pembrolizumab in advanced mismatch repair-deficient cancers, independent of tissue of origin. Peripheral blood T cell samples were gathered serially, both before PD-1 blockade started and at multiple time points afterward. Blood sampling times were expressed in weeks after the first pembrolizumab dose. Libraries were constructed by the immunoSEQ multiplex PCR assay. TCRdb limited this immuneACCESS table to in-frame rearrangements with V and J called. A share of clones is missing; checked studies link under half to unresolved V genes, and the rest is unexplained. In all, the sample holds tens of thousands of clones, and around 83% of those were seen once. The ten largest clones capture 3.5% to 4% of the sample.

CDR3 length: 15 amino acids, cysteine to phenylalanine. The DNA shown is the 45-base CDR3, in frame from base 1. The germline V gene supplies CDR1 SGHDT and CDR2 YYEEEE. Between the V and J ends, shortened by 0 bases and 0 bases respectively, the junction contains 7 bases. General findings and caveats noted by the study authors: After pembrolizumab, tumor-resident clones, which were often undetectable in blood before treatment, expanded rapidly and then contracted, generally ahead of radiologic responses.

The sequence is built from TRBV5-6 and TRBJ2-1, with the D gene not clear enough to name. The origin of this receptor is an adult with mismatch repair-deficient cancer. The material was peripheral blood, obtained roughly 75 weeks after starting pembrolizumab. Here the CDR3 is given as CASSLGPSSYNEQFF. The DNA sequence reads TGTGCCAGCAGCTTGGGCCCTAGCTCCTACAATGAGCAGTTCTTC.